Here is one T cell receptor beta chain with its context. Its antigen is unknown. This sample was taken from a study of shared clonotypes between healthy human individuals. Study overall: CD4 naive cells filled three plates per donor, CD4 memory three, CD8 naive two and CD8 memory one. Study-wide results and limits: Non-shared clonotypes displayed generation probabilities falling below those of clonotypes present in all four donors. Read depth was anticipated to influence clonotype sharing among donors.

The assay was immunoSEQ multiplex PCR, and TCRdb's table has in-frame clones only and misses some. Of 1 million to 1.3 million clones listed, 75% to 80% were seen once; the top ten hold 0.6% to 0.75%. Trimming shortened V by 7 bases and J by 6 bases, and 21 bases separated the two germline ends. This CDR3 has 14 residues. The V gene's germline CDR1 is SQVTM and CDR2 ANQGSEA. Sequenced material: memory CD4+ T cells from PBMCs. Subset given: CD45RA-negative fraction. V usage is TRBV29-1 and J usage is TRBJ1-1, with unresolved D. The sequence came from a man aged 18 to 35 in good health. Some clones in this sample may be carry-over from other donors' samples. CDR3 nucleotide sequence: TGCAGCGCTGGGTTGGGAGTGCGGACCGCTGAAGCTTTCTTT. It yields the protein CSAGLGVRTAEAFF.